This passage covers 19 T cell receptor beta chains from one sample sequenced in a study of cytomegalovirus exposure and HLA in healthy donors. The PCR contained 60 Vbeta and 13 Jbeta primers. Assay used: immunoSEQ multiplex PCR; TCRdb lists only in-frame clones, some missing. The profile shows about 200,000 clones, more than 75% of them singletons. The source material was PBMCs. These receptors came from a male donor in good health and CMV-seronegative.

This clone was observed once. CDR3 region: CASSVVGGLAGSVDEQYF. The CDR3 DNA follows: TGTGCCAGCAGCGTAGTAGGGGGACTAGCGGGGAGCGTTGACGAGCAGTACTTC. The J gene is TRBJ2-7, the V gene TRBV9, with 13 nucleotides matching TRBD2. CDR3 length equals 18 residues. Germline V lookup: CDR1 SGDLS, CDR2 YYNGEE. V lost 0 bases, J lost 5 bases, and 11 bases stayed unmatched.

This sequence joins TRBV5-6 and TRBJ2-1, with 8 bases fitting TRBD2. The germline CDR1 and CDR2 sequences are SGHDT and YYEEEE. The CDR3 sequence is 16 residues long. The V segment lost 0 bases and the J segment 3 bases; nucleotides outside the gene matches: 5. CDR3 nucleotide sequence: TGTGCCAGCAGCTTGGTAAAAAGCGGGAGCTACAATGAGCAGTTCTTC. Translating it yields CASSLVKSGSYNEQFF.

This sequence joins TRBV6-1 and TRBJ2-7, with 9 bases matching TRBD1. The germline V gene encodes CDR1 MNHNS and CDR2 SASEGT. V lost 9 bases, J lost 4 bases, and 10 bases stayed unmatched. The CDR3 is 14 residues long. The CDR3 DNA reads as TGTGCCAGTTTAGTTTGGGACAGGGCATACGAGCAGTACTTC. This encodes CASLVWDRAYEQYF.

The chain carries TRBV9 and TRBJ2-7; 8 nucleotides line up with TRBD2. Germline V lookup: CDR1 SGDLS, CDR2 YYNGEE. Losses at the gene ends were 0 bases for V and 4 bases for J; bases not matched to a gene: 12. This CDR3 spans 17 amino acids. The CDR3 here is CASSVGSHGAGVYEQYF. The CDR3 DNA is TGTGCCAGCAGCGTAGGGTCCCACGGAGCGGGAGTTTACGAGCAGTACTTC.

Concerning this clone: Other DNA sequences within the sample encode an identical CDR3. This sequence joins TRBV5-1 and TRBJ2-7; possibly TRBD1 for D (6 bases). From germline, CDR1 is SGHRS and CDR2 YFSETQ. V was pared by 0 bases and J by 4 bases, with 11 bases between. The CDR3 sequence is 14 residues long. This CDR3 is CASSLGQGPYEQYF. CDR3 nucleotides: TGCGCCAGCAGCTTGGGGCAGGGGCCTTACGAGCAGTACTTC.

This chain uses TRBV25-1 with TRBJ2-3; D may be TRBD2 (5 bases). Per germline, CDR1 MGHDK and CDR2 SYGVNS. This CDR3 has 15 residues. V dropped 2 bases and J dropped 1 base, with 10 bases sitting between them. CDR3 sequence reads: CASSEPVGGTDTQYF. For the CDR3, the DNA is TGTGCCAGCAGTGAACCAGTCGGGGGCACAGATACGCAGTATTTT.

The chain recombines TRBV5-4 with TRBJ2-7; D is unresolved. Germline V gives CDR1 SGHNT, CDR2 YYREEE (reference sequence). Trimming left V 0 bases short and J 0 bases short, with 10 bases between. The CDR3 runs 15 residues. The CDR3: CASSLGIASSYEQYF. CDR3 sequence (DNA): TGTGCCAGCAGCTTGGGTATAGCAAGCTCCTACGAGCAGTACTTC. The full variable domain, rest sourced from reference TRBV5-4 and TRBJ2-7, is ETGVTQSPTHLIKTRGQQVTLRCSSQSGHNTVSWYQQALGQGPQFIFQYYREEENGRGNFPPRFSGLQFPNYSSELNVNALELDDSALYLCASSLGIASSYEQYFGPGTRLTVT.

This sequence joins TRBV19 and TRBJ2-2, with unresolved D. There are 14 residues in the CDR3. V was trimmed by 1 base and J by 6 bases, leaving 9 bases between them. The V gene's germline CDR1 is LNHDA and CDR2 SQIVND (reference sequence). CDR3 in DNA: TGTGCCAGTAGTATAGGCGGTGAGGCCGGGGAGCTGTTTTTT. The encoded protein is CASSIGGEAGELFF.

The V gene is TRBV6-1, the J gene TRBJ2-3; 9 bases match TRBD1. This CDR3 comprises 15 residues. CDR1 and CDR2 (germline): MNHNS, SASEGT. Unmatched junction bases numbered 5, after V lost 3 bases and J lost 4 bases. CDR3 sequence reads: CASSDGTGSADTQYF. CDR3 nucleotide sequence: TGTGCCAGCAGTGACGGGACAGGGTCCGCAGATACGCAGTATTTT.

This clone occurred a few times. The V call is TRBV7-9, the J call TRBJ2-7; tentative D call: TRBD2 (6 bases). Trimming shortened V by 3 bases and J by 5 bases, and 8 bases separated the two germline ends. Germline V lookup: CDR1 SEHNR, CDR2 FQNEAQ (reference sequence). The CDR3 sequence is 12 residues long. The CDR3 protein is CASSFLAHEQYF. The CDR3 region has the DNA TGTGCCAGCAGCTTTCTAGCGCACGAGCAGTACTTC.

The genes are TRBV19 and TRBJ2-1, with 11 bases that match TRBD2. Germline values: CDR1 LNHDA, CDR2 SQIVND (reference sequence). The CDR3 covers 16 residues. V gave up 3 bases and J gave up 2 bases; unmatched junction bases: 3. The CDR3: CASSILTSGTYNEQFF. The CDR3 DNA is TGTGCCAGTAGTATCCTGACTAGCGGGACCTACAATGAGCAGTTCTTC.

V is TRBV4-1 and J is TRBJ2-1; 10 bases match TRBD2. Germline assignment: CDR1 MGHRA and CDR2 YSYEKL. With 4 bases clipped from V and 6 bases from J, the junction kept 12 bases outside the gene matches. The CDR3 runs to 17 residues. The CDR3 DNA is TGCGCCAGCAGCCGCGGACTTGTTGGGACTAGCGTCAATGAGCAGTTCTTC. This sequence encodes CASSRGLVGTSVNEQFF.

The rearrangement links TRBV9 to TRBJ1-3; 9 nucleotides match TRBD1. Germline CDR1 is SGDLS and CDR2 is YYNGEE. The CDR3 totals 16 residues. The V segment lost 3 bases and the J segment 1 base; nucleotides outside the gene matches: 5. This CDR3 is CASSGGQGGSGNTIYF. The CDR3, as DNA: TGTGCCAGCAGCGGGGGACAGGGTGGATCTGGAAACACCATATATTTT.

V is TRBV9 and J is TRBJ2-1; D not certain. V was shortened by 3 bases and J by 0 bases, with 13 bases between the two germline ends. Per the germline V gene, CDR1 is SGDLS and CDR2 is YYNGEE. The length of the CDR3 is 16 residues. The CDR3 loop reads CASSGYNNSSYNEQFF. Here the CDR3 DNA reads TGTGCCAGCAGCGGATATAATAACAGCTCCTACAATGAGCAGTTCTTC.

This chain uses TRBV28 with TRBJ2-1, with TRBD2 identical over 7 bases. This CDR3 spans 14 amino acids. Germline trimming cut 7 bases from V and 8 bases from J; bases unmatched to any gene: 11. The germline V gene encodes CDR1 MDHEN and CDR2 SYDVKM. The chain's CDR3 is CASTLGLPGDEQFF. The CDR3 nucleotides are TGTGCCAGCACCTTGGGACTACCGGGGGATGAGCAGTTCTTC.

The chain couples TRBV29-1 to TRBJ2-5, with D hard to call. Trimming cost V 4 bases and J 2 bases, with 8 bases left between them. Per germline, CDR1 SQVTM and CDR2 ANQGSEA. The CDR3 has 12 residues. DNA for the CDR3: TGCAGCGTTGGGCACACACAAGAGACCCAGTACTTC. This translates into CSVGHTQETQYF.

V usage is TRBV5-4 and J usage is TRBJ1-3, with D perhaps TRBD1 (5 bases). Trimming left V 4 bases short and J 5 bases short, with 10 bases between. Germline loops: CDR1 SGHNT, CDR2 YYREEE (reference sequence). This CDR3 region has 13 residues. The CDR3 sequence is CASSHRQRNTIYF. The CDR3 DNA sequence: TGTGCCAGCAGCCACAGACAGAGAAACACCATATATTTT. Drawing the rest from reference TRBV5-4 and TRBJ1-3, the complete variable domain is ETGVTQSPTHLIKTRGQQVTLRCSSQSGHNTVSWYQQALGQGPQFIFQYYREEENGRGNFPPRFSGLQFPNYSSELNVNALELDDSALYLCASSHRQRNTIYFGEGSWLTVV.

This clone was counted a single time. The chain joins TRBV9 to TRBJ1-1; D may be TRBD1 (5 bases). V lost 7 bases to trimming and J lost 4 bases, with 20 bases between them. The CDR3 extends over 15 amino acids. Germline loops: CDR1 SGDLS, CDR2 YYNGEE. The CDR3 reads CASWGKGIQGTEAFF. The CDR3 nucleotides are TGTGCCAGCTGGGGAAAGGGCATCCAGGGCACTGAAGCTTTCTTT.

CDR3 in DNA: TGTGCCAGTAGTATAGGGGGTAGCGGGAGGTCCACCGGGGAGCTGTTTTTT. This codes for CASSIGGSGRSTGELFF. V gene TRBV19 combines with J gene TRBJ2-2, with 10 bases matching TRBD2. Germline assignment: CDR1 LNHDA and CDR2 SQIVND (reference sequence). With 1 base clipped from V and 4 bases from J, the junction kept 6 bases outside the gene matches. This CDR3 region has 17 residues.